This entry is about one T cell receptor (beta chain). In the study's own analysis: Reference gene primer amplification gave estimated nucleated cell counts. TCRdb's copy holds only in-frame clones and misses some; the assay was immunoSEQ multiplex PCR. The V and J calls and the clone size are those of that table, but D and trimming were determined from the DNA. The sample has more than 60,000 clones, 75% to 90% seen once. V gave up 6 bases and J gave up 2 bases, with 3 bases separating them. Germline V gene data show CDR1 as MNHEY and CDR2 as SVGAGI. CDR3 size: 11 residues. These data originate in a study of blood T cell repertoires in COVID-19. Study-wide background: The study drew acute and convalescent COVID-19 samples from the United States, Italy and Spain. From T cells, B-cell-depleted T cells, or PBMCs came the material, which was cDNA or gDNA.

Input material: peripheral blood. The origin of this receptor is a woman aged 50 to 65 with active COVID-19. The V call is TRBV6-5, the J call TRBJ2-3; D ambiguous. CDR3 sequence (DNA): TGTGCCAGCAGGGCCACAGATACGCAGTATTTT. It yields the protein CASRATDTQYF.